The rows below give T cell receptor beta chains drawn from one sample of a study of cytomegalovirus exposure and HLA in healthy donors. Libraries were prepared by immunoSEQ multiplex PCR; TCRdb keeps only in-frame clonotypes and omits some of them. The sample shows over 95,000 clones, about 80% of them seen only once. Sequencing was done on a sample of PBMCs. These receptors were taken from a man in his forties in good health and CMV-seronegative. CDR3s include the opening cysteine and the closing phenylalanine or tryptophan. D genes are given only for firm matches.

>.|TRBV4-1
CASSQDGGNPYEQYF
>TRBD2|TRBV9
CASSVEASGGALNEQFF
>.|TRBV9
CASSAGLADTDTQYF
>.|TRBV9
CASSDVRGAYGYTF
>.|TRBV18
CASSPPHRSGELFF
>.|TRBV7-9
CSSSFQVFLDTGELFF
>.|TRBV5-4
CASSQERREAEAFF
>TRBD1|TRBV2
CASRLRTGLSETQYF
>.|TRBV6-1
CASSATLGLPDTEAFF
>.|TRBV2
CASSSVKNNQPQHF
>.|TRBV4-3
CASSQDPDAEGANIQYF
>.|TRBV10-3
CAISETSTDTQYF
>TRBD1|TRBV19
CASSITGGDKTEAFF
>TRBD2|TRBV9
CASSGGTSGKYEQYF
>.|TRBV28
CASSLSQGKGSPLHF
>.|TRBV29-1
CSVGERRYTQYF
>TRBD2|TRBV9
CASTDRASGNTDTQYF
>.|TRBV9
CASSVEGAAAEAFF
>.|TRBV9
CASSVRGAGEAFF
>TRBD1|TRBV9
CASSVRTGGYNEQFF
>TRBD2|TRBV28
CASSRTSGNKSQYF
>TRBD2|TRBV9
CASSVGAGGFTDTQYF
>TRBD1|TRBV6-6
CASSTPQGQLNYGYTF
>TRBD2|TRBV11-2
CASSLELAGRETQYF